This T cell receptor (beta chain) was identified during a study of blood T cell repertoires in COVID-19. Study-level information: Samples representing acute and convalescent COVID-19 were sourced from the United States, Italy and Spain. PBMCs, B-cell-depleted T cells, or T cells provided the cDNA or gDNA that made up the material.

Original processing notes: Amplification of reference gene primers was used by the study to estimate nucleated cell counts. TCRdb keeps only in-frame clones here, not all; method: immunoSEQ multiplex PCR. V and J calls and clone size are copied from that table; D and trimming were computed from the DNA. The sample shows fewer than 30,000 clones, around 91% of them seen only once. This clonotype was sampled from a man in his 60s with acute or convalescent COVID-19. Sequences were obtained from peripheral blood.

The CDR3 sequence: CASSVGLPGEETQYF. The CDR3 nucleotides are TGTGCCAGCAGTGTCGGCCTCCCGGGGGAAGAGACCCAGTACTTC. This rearrangement joins TRBV27 to TRBJ2-5, with a tentative D call TRBD2 (6 bases). Per the germline V gene, CDR1 is MNHEY and CDR2 is SMNVEV (reference sequence). Trimming removed 5 bases at V and 3 bases at J, with 16 bases between. The CDR3 totals 15 residues.